Each of the 32 T cell receptor beta chains below was sequenced from the same sample in a study of cytomegalovirus exposure and HLA in healthy donors. The study ran its PCR with 60 Vbeta and 13 Jbeta primers. Sequencing used immunoSEQ multiplex PCR; TCRdb keeps in-frame clones, though not all of them. Of 200,000 to 250,000 clones listed, around 85% are singletons. The sequencing sample was made of PBMCs. The receptors derive from a man in his fifties in good health and CMV-seronegative.

As for this clone: Additional DNA sequences in this sample encode the identical CDR3. The chain combines TRBV18 with TRBJ1-1; D gene ambiguous. The V end was cut by 0 bases, the J end by 4 bases, with 6 bases between. The CDR3 contains 13 residues. Germline CDR1 is KGHSH and CDR2 is LQKENI. The CDR3: CASSPPGGTEAFF. The CDR3 coding sequence is TGTGCCAGCTCACCACCCGGCGGCACTGAAGCTTTCTTT.

The chain couples TRBV7-9 to TRBJ2-3; 8 bases are shared with TRBD2. Germline trimming cut 7 bases from V and 3 bases from J; bases unmatched to any gene: 12. CDR3 size: 16 residues. Germline V gene sequence: CDR1 SEHNR, CDR2 FQNEAQ (reference sequence). The CDR3 sequence: CASTPWEAGATDTQYF. CDR3 bases: TGTGCCAGCACCCCCTGGGAAGCGGGAGCGACAGATACGCAGTATTTT.

The sample holds one count of this clone. This chain links TRBV28 with TRBJ1-4; 7 nucleotides agree with TRBD1. Germline V gene data show CDR1 as MDHEN and CDR2 as SYDVKM. Trimming at V came to 2 bases and at J to 0 bases, leaving 3 bases not matched to a gene. The CDR3 totals 16 residues. In DNA, the CDR3 is TGTGCCAGCAGTTTACCCGGGACAGCAACTAATGAAAAACTGTTTTTT. Protein product: CASSLPGTATNEKLFF. Based on the CDR3 plus reference TRBV28 and TRBJ1-4, the full variable domain is DVKVTQSSRYLVKRTGEKVFLECVQDMDHENMFWYRQDPGLGLRLIYFSYDVKMKEKGDIPEGYSVSREKKERFSLILESASTNQTSMYLCASSLPGTATNEKLFFGSGTQLSVL.

This chain links TRBV4-1 with TRBJ2-1, with D perhaps matching TRBD2 (6 bases). Germline CDR1 reads MGHRA; CDR2 reads YSYEKL. Deletions cut 0 bases from V and 16 bases from J, with 16 bases between. The CDR3 is 13 residues long. Here the CDR3 DNA reads TGCGCCAGCAGCCAAGATTGGACACTCGGGAGATTCTTC. Its translation is CASSQDWTLGRFF.

This clone was observed a few times. This chain joins TRBV4-1 and TRBJ1-1; 7 nucleotides align to TRBD1. After removal of 5 bases from V and 5 bases from J, the junction contained 8 bases not matched to a gene. CDR1 and CDR2 from the germline V gene are MGHRA and YSYEKL. The CDR3 runs to 14 residues. CDR3 DNA: TGCGCCAGCAGCGGACTGACAGGGAGGACTGAAGCTTTCTTT. Its translation: CASSGLTGRTEAFF.

The sample holds one count of this clone. The J gene is TRBJ2-2, the V gene TRBV6-5; 7 nucleotides agree with TRBD1. The CDR3 loop spans 15 amino acids. CDR1 MNHEY and CDR2 SVGAGI come from the germline V gene. Germline trimming cut 4 bases from V and 1 base from J; bases unmatched to any gene: 3. CDR3 region: CASSSRQGNTGELFF. The CDR3 nucleotides read TGTGCCAGCAGTTCACGACAGGGGAACACCGGGGAGCTGTTTTTT.

The rearrangement uses TRBV2 and TRBJ2-7; 7 bases line up with TRBD2. The CDR3 totals 13 residues. In germline, CDR1 is SNHLY, CDR2 FYNNEI. The CDR3 here is CAAAGTTTGEQYF. As DNA, the CDR3 is TGTGCAGCCGCAGGGACTACGACTGGCGAGCAGTACTTC.

This clone was detected only once. The rearrangement uses TRBV7-2 and TRBJ2-3; maybe TRBD2 (5 bases). The CDR3 spans 14 residues. V lost 2 bases to trimming and J lost 1 base, with 7 bases between them. Per germline, CDR1 SGHTA and CDR2 FQGNSA. CDR3: CASSLNGGTDTQYF. CDR3 nucleotide sequence: TGTGCCAGCAGCTTAAACGGGGGCACAGATACGCAGTATTTT.

The rearrangement links TRBV5-6 to TRBJ2-1; 7 bases are a match to TRBD2. The CDR3 runs to 16 residues. The germline V gene encodes CDR1 SGHDT and CDR2 YYEEEE. V gave up 4 bases and J gave up 2 bases; unmatched junction bases: 9. The CDR3 DNA reads as TGTGCCAGCAGCCCCCTGGGAGGGGATCCCTACAATGAGCAGTTCTTC. Translating it yields CASSPLGGDPYNEQFF.

The genes are TRBV5-1 and TRBJ2-2; TRBD2 matches at 8 bases. After removal of 0 bases from V and 4 bases from J, the junction contained 2 bases not matched to a gene. CDR1 is SGHRS and CDR2 is YFSETQ in the germline V gene. The CDR3 totals 15 residues. The DNA of the CDR3 is TGCGCCAGCAGCTTGGCGGCGGGAGGCACCGGGGAGCTGTTTTTT. Protein: CASSLAAGGTGELFF.

The chain recombines TRBV25-1 with TRBJ1-5; D is ambiguous. The CDR3 extends over 14 amino acids. V was clipped by 3 bases and J by 1 base, with 7 bases between them. In germline, CDR1 is MGHDK, CDR2 SYGVNS. CDR3 amino acids: CASSEASSNQPQHF. CDR3 bases: TGTGCCAGCAGTGAGGCCTCAAGCAATCAGCCCCAGCATTTT.

For this clone: Other DNA sequences of this sample code for an identical CDR3. The chain recombines TRBV5-1 with TRBJ1-1, with a tentative D call TRBD1 (5 bases). This CDR3 contains 14 residues. V was trimmed by 0 bases and J by 1 base, leaving 7 bases between them. Germline values: CDR1 SGHRS, CDR2 YFSETQ. The CDR3 here is CASSLGTGNTEAFF. The CDR3 bases are TGCGCCAGCAGCTTGGGTACAGGGAACACTGAAGCTTTCTTT.

The chain employs TRBV7-9 and TRBJ2-3; D is perhaps TRBD2 (6 bases). Germline loops: CDR1 SEHNR, CDR2 FQNEAQ (reference sequence). The CDR3 has 14 residues. Trimming left V 0 bases short and J 7 bases short, with 11 bases between. For the CDR3, the DNA is TGTGCCAGCAGCTTAGCCGGGGGTGGGAATACGCAGTATTTT. Translating it yields CASSLAGGGNTQYF.

This sequence joins TRBV28 and TRBJ2-7; the D gene is possibly TRBD2 (5 bases). Trimming stripped 5 bases from V and 1 base from J, with 15 bases between. There are 15 residues in the CDR3. The germline gives CDR1 MDHEN, CDR2 SYDVKM. The CDR3 DNA reads as TGTGCCAGCAGTCCCCGAGGACTGTGGTCCTACGAGCAGTACTTC. This encodes CASSPRGLWSYEQYF. Variable domain in full (rest from reference TRBV28 and TRBJ2-7): DVKVTQSSRYLVKRTGEKVFLECVQDMDHENMFWYRQDPGLGLRLIYFSYDVKMKEKGDIPEGYSVSREKKERFSLILESASTNQTSMYLCASSPRGLWSYEQYFGPGTRLTVT.

This chain uses TRBV27 with TRBJ2-7; D perhaps matches TRBD1 (5 bases). The CDR3 is 13 amino acids. The germline V gene has CDR1 MNHEY and CDR2 SMNVEV (reference sequence). Trimming pared 3 bases from V and 1 base from J, leaving 7 bases between. The CDR3 sequence: CASSLDMSYEQYF. The CDR3 bases are TGTGCCAGCAGTTTGGACATGTCCTACGAGCAGTACTTC.

The rearrangement joins TRBV7-9 to TRBJ2-7; 8 nucleotides match TRBD1. From germline, CDR1 is SEHNR and CDR2 FQNEAQ (reference sequence). The J segment lost 0 bases and the V segment lost 5 bases, leaving 6 bases of the junction unmatched. The CDR3 length is 15 residues. The CDR3 DNA sequence: TGTGCCAGCAGCCCCGGACAGGGTAGCTCCTACGAGCAGTACTTC. Amino acid sequence: CASSPGQGSSYEQYF.

This rearrangement joins TRBV11-3 to TRBJ2-3; 7 positions agree with TRBD2. V shed 5 bases and J 5 bases; nucleotides not matched to a gene: 13. From germline, CDR1 is SGHNT and CDR2 YENEEA. The CDR3 runs to 16 residues. CDR3 DNA: TGTGCCAGCAGCCCCGGGGGTAGCGGGTCTCTAGATACGCAGTATTTT. Translated: CASSPGGSGSLDTQYF.

This clone has a single count. The V call is TRBV7-3, the J call TRBJ2-1; 10 bases fit TRBD2. From germline, CDR1 is SGHTA and CDR2 FQGTGA. The ends lost 3 bases at V and 4 bases at J; junction bases unmatched: 3. The CDR3 length is 15 residues. This CDR3 is CASSFGLAVYNEQFF. DNA for the CDR3: TGTGCCAGCAGCTTCGGACTAGCGGTGTACAATGAGCAGTTCTTC.

This sequence joins TRBV7-8 and TRBJ2-2, with D perhaps matching TRBD2 (5 bases). The CDR3 consists of 17 residues. The germline V gene has CDR1 SGHVS and CDR2 FQNEAQ. V lost 5 bases and J lost 1, with 17 bases in between. CDR3 nucleotide sequence: TGTGCCAGCAGCCGCGTTCGGGGTAAAGGGAACACCGGGGAGCTGTTTTTT. This gives the protein CASSRVRGKGNTGELFF.

The sample holds one count of this clone. The chain employs TRBV6-5 and TRBJ2-7; 10 bases line up with TRBD1. Germline V gene lookup returns CDR1 MNHEY and CDR2 SVGAGI. V was pared by 5 bases and J by 6 bases, with 7 bases of the junction left unmatched. The CDR3 extends over 14 amino acids. CDR3 residues: CASSRSGQGSEQYF. The CDR3 DNA reads as TGTGCCAGCAGTAGATCGGGACAGGGGAGCGAGCAGTACTTC.

The chain is built from TRBV6-1 and TRBJ2-1, with 8 bases lining up with TRBD2. V was clipped by 4 bases and J by 10 bases; unmatched bases: 9. This CDR3 has 14 residues. CDR1 and CDR2 (germline): MNHNS, SASEGT. CDR3 loop: CASSGTSTQTEQFF. The CDR3 bases are TGTGCCAGCAGTGGGACTAGCACCCAGACGGAGCAGTTCTTC.

The CDR3 protein is CASSSRQVHHEQYF. CDR3 coding DNA: TGTGCCAGCAGTTCCCGACAGGTACACCACGAGCAGTACTTC. The chain uses TRBV27 and TRBJ2-7, with D perhaps matching TRBD1 (6 bases). This CDR3 comprises 14 residues. Germline values: CDR1 MNHEY, CDR2 SMNVEV (reference sequence). V lost 4 bases, J lost 5 bases, and 15 bases lay in between.

The chain recombines TRBV19 with TRBJ1-4, with D possibly being TRBD1 (6 bases). Germline V gives CDR1 LNHDA, CDR2 SQIVND (reference sequence). The length of the CDR3 is 14 residues. Trimming left V 6 bases short and J 10 bases short, with 18 bases between. In DNA, the CDR3 is TGTGCCAGTAGCCTTACAGGGTCCTTCGGAAAACTGTTTTTT. Its protein product is CASSLTGSFGKLFF.

Notes on this clone: The junction differs from germline at one of its ends, possibly a read error. The chain uses TRBV9 and TRBJ2-7; D unresolved. Germline CDR1 SGDLS, CDR2 YYNGEE. The length of the CDR3 is 13 residues. CDR3 sequence: CASSVGPSNEQYF. CDR3 DNA: TGTGCCAGCAGCGTAGGGCCCTCCAACGAGCAGTACTTC.

The rearrangement uses TRBV2 and TRBJ2-2, with TRBD2 matching over 12 bases. CDR3 length equals 17 residues. Germline V CDR1 and CDR2: SNHLY, FYNNEI. J was trimmed by 4 bases and V by 8 bases; bases with no gene match: 11. DNA for the CDR3: TGTGCCAGCGAAAGCTATAGGACTAGCGGGACCACCGGGGAGCTGTTTTTT. Translating it yields CASESYRTSGTTGELFF.

This chain joins TRBV9 and TRBJ1-1; 9 positions agree with TRBD1. CDR1 is SGDLS and CDR2 is YYNGEE in the germline V gene. The CDR3 runs 17 residues. V lost 0 bases, J lost 1 base, and 7 bases stayed unmatched. The CDR3 nucleotides are TGTGCCAGCAGCGTAGAGGCTACAGGGGGCGGGAACACTGAAGCTTTCTTT. Translation gives CASSVEATGGGNTEAFF. The whole variable domain, filled in from reference TRBV9 and TRBJ1-1, reads DSGVTQTPKHLITATGQRVTLRCSPRSGDLSVYWYQQSLDQGLQFLIQYYNGEERAKGNILERFSAQQFPDLHSELNLSSLELGDSALYFCASSVEATGGGNTEAFFGQGTRLTVV.

The CDR3 coding sequence is TGTGCCAGCAGCCCCCTAGCGGTTAGCTCCTACGAGCAGTACTTC. Translating gives CASSPLAVSSYEQYF. This chain uses TRBV6-5 with TRBJ2-7; TRBD2 matches 7 bases. The trim removed 6 bases at V and 0 bases at J, leaving 8 bases unmatched. The length of the CDR3 is 15 residues. Germline loops: CDR1 MNHEY, CDR2 SVGAGI.

J is TRBJ2-1 and V is TRBV29-1, with D unclear. Germline V lookup: CDR1 SQVTM, CDR2 ANQGSEA. This CDR3 region has 11 residues. V lost 3 bases, J lost 6 bases, and 6 bases lay in between. In nucleotides, the CDR3 is TGCAGCGTTGATGCTACCAATGAGCAGTTCTTC. Translation: CSVDATNEQFF.

This chain joins TRBV30 and TRBJ2-5; 9 bases match TRBD2. The end of the DNA is better explained by TRBJ2-7, so the J call may be wrong. The CDR3 length is 14 residues. Germline-derived CDR1 and CDR2 are GTSNPN and SVGIG (reference sequence). The chain's CDR3 is CAWKKAGGAYEQYF. CDR3 DNA: TGTGCCTGGAAAAAGGCGGGAGGGGCCTACGAGCAGTACTTC.

The rearrangement uses TRBV18 and TRBJ1-2, with 10 bases that match TRBD1. Germline V gives CDR1 KGHSH, CDR2 LQKENI. Unmatched junction bases numbered 8, after V lost 5 bases and J lost 5 bases. This CDR3 has 15 amino acids. This CDR3 is CASSATGGAGYGYTF. The CDR3 bases are TGTGCCAGCTCAGCGACAGGGGGCGCAGGTTATGGCTACACCTTC.

This clone was found a few times. The rearrangement links TRBV10-1 to TRBJ2-7, with 14 nucleotides matching TRBD2. The CDR3 runs 16 residues. Germline lookup yields CDR1 WNHNN and CDR2 SYGVQD (reference sequence). Trimming at V came to 7 bases and at J to 4 bases, leaving 9 bases not matched to a gene. This CDR3 reads CASKATSGRARYEQYF. The DNA for the CDR3 is TGCGCCAGCAAGGCGACTAGCGGGAGGGCCAGGTACGAGCAGTACTTC.

With regard to this clone: The junction shows a germline mismatch at one end, possibly a read error. The V call is TRBV5-5, the J call TRBJ1-2; TRBD1 matches at 8 bases. CDR3 length: 12 amino acids. Germline-derived CDR1 and CDR2 are SGHKS and YYEKEE (reference sequence). The CDR3 DNA reads TGTGCCAGCAGTTACGGGACAGGCCGCTGGGCCTTC. Its protein product is CASSYGTGRWAF.